This T cell receptor beta chain stems from a study of cytomegalovirus exposure and HLA in healthy donors. This PCR relied on a set of 60 Vbeta primers and 13 Jbeta primers. Only in-frame clones appear in the TCRdb table, and some are missing; sequencing was by immunoSEQ multiplex PCR. The sample has 150,000 to 200,000 clones; roughly 74% are singletons. The sample consisted of PBMCs. The source is a woman in her forties in good health and CMV-seropositive.

CDR3 DNA: TGTGCCAGCAGCTTATGGACAGGGGAACGGGGTGAAAAACTGTTTTTT. Translated, it gives CASSLWTGERGEKLFF. The chain uses TRBV7-6 and TRBJ1-4; TRBD1 matches 9 bases. V lost 2 bases to trimming and J lost 7 bases; unmatched junction nucleotides: 8. Germline assignment: CDR1 SGHVS and CDR2 FNYEAQ. The CDR3 is made up of 16 amino acids.